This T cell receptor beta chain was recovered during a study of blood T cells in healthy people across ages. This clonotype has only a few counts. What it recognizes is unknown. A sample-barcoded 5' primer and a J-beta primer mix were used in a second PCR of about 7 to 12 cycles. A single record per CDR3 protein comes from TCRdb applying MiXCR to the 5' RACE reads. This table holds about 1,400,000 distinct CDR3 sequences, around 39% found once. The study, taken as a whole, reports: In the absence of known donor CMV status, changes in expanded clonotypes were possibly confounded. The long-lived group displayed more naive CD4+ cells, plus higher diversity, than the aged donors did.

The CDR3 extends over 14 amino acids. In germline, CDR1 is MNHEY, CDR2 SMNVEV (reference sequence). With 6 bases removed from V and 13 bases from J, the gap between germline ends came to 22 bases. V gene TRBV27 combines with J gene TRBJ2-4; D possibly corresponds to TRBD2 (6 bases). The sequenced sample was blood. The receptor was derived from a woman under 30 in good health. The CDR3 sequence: CASSNHGRGIEQYF. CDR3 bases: TGTGCCAGCAGCAACCATGGACGCGGGATTGAGCAGTACTTC.